The sequence of this TCR beta chain was determined in a study of tumor and adjacent non-tumor tissue in lung cancer. No cell sorting was done before RNA was extracted from the tissue. Details on this clonotype: Its antigen remains unidentified. The junction differs from germline at one of its ends, possibly a read error.

Study results and limitations: Significantly higher TCR diversity was found in tumor than normal lung.

The CDR3 consists of 14 residues. TCRbeta libraries were built with three rounds of nested PCR, modified from ARM-PCR. TCRdb called the multiplex PCR reads again in MiXCR, with one record for every CDR3 protein. The sample yields some 80,000 distinct CDR3 sequences, about two thirds seen once. The source of this sequence is a woman aged 40 to 50 with non-small cell lung cancer. The sequenced sample consisted of lung tumor tissue. This rearrangement joins TRBV12-3 or TRBV12-4 to TRBJ2-2, with a weak D call TRBD2 (6 bases). CDR3 residues: CANRPGLKPGELFF. The CDR3 DNA follows: TGTGCCAACAGACCGGGACTGAAGCCCGGGGAGCTGTTTTTC.